This T cell receptor beta chain came from a study of blood T cell repertoires in COVID-19. The wider study: From T cells, B-cell-depleted T cells, or PBMCs came the material, which was cDNA or gDNA.

The CDR3 has 13 amino acids. CDR1 and CDR2 from the germline V gene are MDHEN and SYDVKM. The V gene end was trimmed by 8 bases and the J gene end by 9 bases; junction bases not matched to a gene: 9. The participants were between roughly 18 and 100 years old and came from roughly 25 US areas. Before being deemed recovered, Cohort 3 donors had two negative PCRs, clearance, or symptom resolution. Per the original data handling: Reference gene primers were amplified, and this amplification served to estimate nucleated cell counts. Sequencing was performed with immunoSEQ multiplex PCR; in TCRdb, only in-frame clones are kept and a portion is missing. V and J calls and clone size are those listed in that table; D and trimming were worked out from the DNA. The table includes approximately 260,000 clones, approximately 90% detected once.

The receptor was isolated from a woman between 18 and 30 years old who had recovered from COVID-19. Sample: PBMCs or T cells enriched from blood (not recorded which). The chain joins TRBV28 to TRBJ1-2; TRBD1 aligns across 10 bases. This CDR3 is CASSFGDRGRYTF. In nucleotides, the CDR3 is TGTGCCAGCTCCTTCGGGGACAGGGGACGCTACACCTTC.